This TCR beta chain originates from a study of molecular identifiers for immune sequencing clone quantification (dated 2018 in TCRdb). About the investigation overall: For a replicate experiment, RNA from around 20,000 or 100,000 naive CD8 T cells was divided into five aliquots, of which four were sequenced. The study was a methods study using CD8 T cells to benchmark molecular-identifier clustering-based TCR repertoire sequencing (MIDCIRS) and TCR RNA copy counting. Overall study outcomes, separate from this receptor: The naive libraries included spiked-in Jurkat TCR RNA (about nine copies' worth), and this RNA is not part of the donor repertoire. Highly expanded clone sizes could be underestimated if identical TCR molecules share a barcode. In CMV-specific effector cells, clones with more than 20 RNA copies accounted for over 97% of molecules, whereas in naive cells such clones accounted for under 1%. About 3 recovered TCR RNA copies per cell were obtained by modeling, versus 9 to 10 by digital PCR, implying a capture efficiency of around 28%. When barcode sub-clustering was omitted, TCR diversity was inflated by chimeric consensus sequences, with chimeras reaching as high as 47%. A single cell's worth of spiked-in Jurkat TCR RNA was reported detectable even among 750,000 to 1,000,000 naive CD8 T cells.

V has 4 bases trimmed and J has 4 bases trimmed; junction bases matching no gene number 5. Inclusive of the bounding cysteine and phenylalanine, the CDR3 is 13 residues long. Kept here is only the CDR3 DNA, which spans 39 bases and is read in frame from base 1. CDR1 and CDR2 are read off the germline V gene as SGHRS and YFSETQ. Libraries of naive CD8 T cells were generated from roughly 20,000 to 1,000,000 sorted cells, with 10%, 30% or 50% of the purified RNA used. On a BD FACSAria II, naive CD8 T cells were FACS-sorted as CD8+CD4-CCR7+CD45RA+ and collected into RLT Plus buffer. To test detection sensitivity, Jurkat RNA equivalent to about eleven TCR copies was spiked into samples of about 20,000-1,100,000 naive CD8 T cells. CD8 T cells were enriched with RosetteSep CD8+ T Cell Enrichment Cocktail and Ficoll-Paque, followed by ACK red cell lysis. The method behind the library was PCR. Sequenced on an Illumina HiSeq 4000. Bulk TCR libraries were made following a previously described method, with the TCR primers given in Table S5. Purification of total RNA was performed with the Qiagen AllPrep DNA/RNA kit. Reads from multiple sequencing runs of the same library were pooled before analysis. Per the source publication's procedure: Reads were retained only if an exact TCR constant sequence was present, and the retained reads were trimmed to 150 nt and grouped according to their 12-nt molecular barcodes. Reads in each barcode group were sub-clustered using a 15% Levenshtein threshold, and a quality-weighted consensus sequence was built for each RNA molecule. Non-functional sequences were discarded, and so were lower-count sequences lying one edit away from another sequence. Based on a fit of two negative binomial distributions, barcode sub-clusters having less than 20% of the maximum read count were discarded. TCRdb's own reprocessing of the public reads used fastp at Q25 and MiXCR and kept productive beta chains. Each record represents a unique CDR3 protein, reported with the most common genes and DNA among its rows. What appears here as the V and J calls and clone size reflects TCRdb's work, not the paper's. This sample has 550,000 to 750,000 distinct CDR3 sequences in its table, and about 20% of those were observed once. The ten largest make up 0.7% to 1% of the sample.

This clonotype was recorded many times. No cognate antigen has been identified for it. Base qualities were left out, and no much larger clone turns up one base away. The receptor chain draws on TRBV5-1 and TRBJ2-7, with 7 bases aligning to TRBD1. Sequencing used naive CD8+ T cells from blood, with Jurkat cell RNA spiked in. This specimen's cell subset or site label, per the study, means: FACS-sorted CD8+CD4-CCR7+CD45RA+ naive T cells. The receptor comes from a human donor in good health. Some libraries in this study had Jurkat cell RNA spiked in. The base sequence is TGCGCCAGCAGCCCACAGGGGAAATACGAGCAGTACTTC. This encodes CASSPQGKYEQYF.